Listed here is a single T cell receptor beta chain. Its antigen remains unknown. This CDR3 is built from 14 residues. V was cut by 5 bases and J by 5 bases, with 15 bases left in between. CDR1 is SGHAT and CDR2 is FQNNGV in the germline V gene. The data were obtained in a study of T cells after yellow fever vaccination. Across the study: When fractions had low cell numbers, they were prepared with SMART-Seq v4 Ultra Low Input. Study results and limitations: Reappearing after the booster were most of the clones from primary vaccination (roughly 96% CD4, approximately 88% CD8).

5'RACE template switching produced TCR cDNA carrying a universal primer site and UMIs. TCRdb called the 5' RACE reads again in MiXCR, with one record for every CDR3 protein. The sample lists 400,000 or so distinct CDR3 sequences; 6.2% were seen once. The rearrangement joins TRBV11-2 to TRBJ2-5; D uncertain. The TCR originated in a man aged 25-45 years who received the YFV17D yellow fever vaccine. The sequencing used PBMCs, collected 5 days after the yellow fever booster vaccination. CDR3 amino acids: CASSARAPRETQYF. The DNA for the CDR3 is TGTGCCAGCAGCGCACGGGCGCCCCGGGAGACCCAGTACTTC.